This section outlines one T cell receptor beta chain sequence together with its context. Its antigen is as yet unknown. V was pared by 3 bases and J by 4 bases, with 15 bases between. CDR1 is SGHTA, CDR2 FQGNSA, per germline. There are 15 residues in the CDR3. Using immunoSEQ multiplex PCR, the repertoire was profiled, and TCRdb retains in-frame clones only, with some absent. The data hold some 19,000 clones, with approximately 80% observed a single time. This entry comes from a study of T cells and Merkel cell carcinoma outcomes. Study-level results: Reportedly, T-cell repertoire with density predicts Merkel cell carcinoma outcomes.

The specimen was tumor tissue from Merkel cell carcinoma. The TCR originated in a human donor with Merkel cell carcinoma. V and J are TRBV7-2 and TRBJ1-2; D ambiguous. In DNA, the CDR3 is TGTGCCAGCAGCTTTTGGGCCCTCCGGGGCTATGGCTACACCTTC. Translating it yields CASSFWALRGYGYTF.